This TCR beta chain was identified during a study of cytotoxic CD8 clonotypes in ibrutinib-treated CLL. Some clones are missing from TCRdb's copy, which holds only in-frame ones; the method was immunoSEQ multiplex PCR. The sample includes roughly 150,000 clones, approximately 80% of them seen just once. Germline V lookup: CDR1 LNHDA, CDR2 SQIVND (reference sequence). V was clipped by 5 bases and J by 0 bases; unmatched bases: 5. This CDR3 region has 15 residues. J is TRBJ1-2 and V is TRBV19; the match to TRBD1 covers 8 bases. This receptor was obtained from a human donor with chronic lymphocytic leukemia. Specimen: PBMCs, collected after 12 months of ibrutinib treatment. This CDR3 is CASSYGQGANYGYTF. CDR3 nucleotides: TGTGCCAGTAGTTACGGACAGGGAGCTAACTATGGCTACACCTTC.